Listed here are 20 T cell receptor beta chains from one sample, sequenced in a study of blood T cells in healthy people across ages. Combining a sample-barcoded 5' primer with a J-beta primer mix, a second PCR ran for roughly 7 to 12 cycles. TCRdb re-called the 5' RACE reads through MiXCR, storing one row per CDR3 protein. Here the sample spans 1,500,000 or so distinct CDR3 sequences, under 55% being singletons. Sequencing input: blood. The receptors originated from a woman between 18 and 29 years old in good health.

This chain links TRBV6-2 or TRBV6-3 with TRBJ2-7; TRBD2 is a possible D gene (5 bases). Trimming stripped 2 bases from V and 0 bases from J, with 11 bases between. From germline, CDR1 is MNHEY and CDR2 SVGEGT. The CDR3 runs to 15 residues. The chain's CDR3 is CASSYDGESSYEQYF. Written as DNA, the CDR3 is TGTGCCAGCAGTTACGATGGGGAGAGCTCCTACGAGCAGTACTTC.

This clonotype was seen at least ten times. This chain joins TRBV12-3 or TRBV12-4 and TRBJ2-7; D is perhaps TRBD2 (5 bases). This CDR3 has 14 residues. V was pared by 6 bases and J by 7 bases, with 19 bases between. CDR3 sequence reads: CASSLKGVTGEQYF. As DNA, the CDR3 is TGTGCCAGCAGCCTCAAGGGAGTAACGGGAGAGCAGTACTTC.

V and J are TRBV7-9 and TRBJ2-1, with 7 bases matching TRBD1. Looked up from germline, CDR1 is SEHNR and CDR2 is FQNEAQ (reference sequence). This CDR3 spans 15 amino acids. The junction had 5 bases not matched to a gene; V was cut back by 0 bases and J by 6 bases. In DNA form, the CDR3 reads TGTGCCAGCAGCTTAGCCACGGGACAGCCCAATGAGCAGTTCTTC. Protein: CASSLATGQPNEQFF.

This clonotype was seen at least ten times. The chain joins TRBV28 to TRBJ2-1; D is ambiguous. Germline V gene lookup returns CDR1 MDHEN and CDR2 SYDVKM. V dropped 4 bases and J dropped 10 bases, with 14 bases sitting between them. The CDR3 sequence is 13 residues long. Here the CDR3 reads CASSSSPTWEQFF. CDR3 coding DNA: TGTGCCAGCAGTTCGAGCCCTACTTGGGAGCAGTTCTTC. The full variable domain, its missing parts supplied by reference TRBV28 and TRBJ2-1, is DVKVTQSSRYLVKRTGEKVFLECVQDMDHENMFWYRQDPGLGLRLIYFSYDVKMKEKGDIPEGYSVSREKKERFSLILESASTNQTSMYLCASSSSPTWEQFFGPGTRLTVL.

In this sample, this clonotype turned up a few times. The chain recombines TRBV7-9 with TRBJ2-1, with 7 bases identical to TRBD2. Germline-derived CDR1 and CDR2 are SEHNR and FQNEAQ (reference sequence). The CDR3 is 15 amino acids. V dropped 11 bases and J dropped 0; count of bases not matched to a gene: 10. CDR3: CAGSSAGSSYNEQFF. The CDR3 nucleotides are TGTGCCGGTTCCTCAGCGGGAAGCTCCTACAATGAGCAGTTCTTC. The whole variable domain, filled in from reference TRBV7-9 and TRBJ2-1, reads DTGVSQNPRHKITKRGQNVTFRCDPISEHNRLYWYRQTLGQGPEFLTYFQNEAQLEKSRLLSDRFSAERPKGSFSTLEIQRTEQGDSAMYLCAGSSAGSSYNEQFFGPGTRLTVL.

The V gene is TRBV29-1, the J gene TRBJ2-7, with D perhaps matching TRBD2 (6 bases). CDR1 and CDR2 (germline): SQVTM, ANQGSEA. This CDR3 has 13 residues. Trimming shortened V by 5 bases and J by 2 bases, and 13 bases separated the two germline ends. CDR3 bases: TGCAGCGTTAGCGGAGGGGAAGCCTACGAGCAGTACTTC. Translated, it gives CSVSGGEAYEQYF.

The chain has TRBV6-5 and TRBJ1-1; weak D call: TRBD1 (5 bases). The CDR3 covers 11 residues. Germline CDR1 MNHEY, CDR2 SVGAGI. V gave up 10 bases and J gave up 1 base, with 7 bases separating them. DNA of the CDR3: TGTGCCACAGGGAAGAACACTGAAGCTTTCTTT. This sequence encodes CATGKNTEAFF.

The rearrangement links TRBV20-1 to TRBJ2-5, with a possible D match to TRBD2 (6 bases). The J call may not be correct, given that the DNA end is closer to TRBJ2-7. CDR1 and CDR2 (germline): DFQATT, SNEGSKA (reference sequence). The CDR3 sequence is 14 residues long. The CDR3 spells CSASGLAESYEQYF. The CDR3 nucleotides are TGCAGTGCTAGTGGTTTAGCGGAATCATACGAGCAGTACTTC.

The chain is built from TRBV12-3 or TRBV12-4 and TRBJ1-2; weak D call: TRBD1 (6 bases). The CDR3 consists of 14 residues. The germline V and J ends were trimmed by 3 bases and 4 bases, with 12 bases remaining between them. The CDR3 loop reads CASSLGAGSYGYTF. In DNA, the CDR3 is TGTGCCAGCAGTTTGGGGGCAGGATCCTATGGCTACACCTTC.

This chain joins TRBV4-3 and TRBJ2-5, with 8 bases lining up with TRBD2. The V segment lost 4 bases and the J segment 1 base; nucleotides outside the gene matches: 14. The CDR3 is 18 residues long. Germline-derived CDR1 and CDR2 are LGHNA and YSLEER. CDR3 amino acids: CASSLGVGSGVAQETQYF. The CDR3 DNA reads TGCGCCAGCAGCCTCGGCGTTGGTAGCGGGGTGGCCCAAGAGACCCAGTACTTC.

The sample holds a few counts of this clonotype. The chain carries TRBV5-1 and TRBJ2-3; 12 positions match TRBD2. Per germline, CDR1 SGHRS and CDR2 YFSETQ. This CDR3 has 17 residues. With V trimmed by 1 base and J by 3 bases, 6 bases remained unmatched. The CDR3 DNA reads TGCGCCAGCAGCTTGAGTCTAGCGGGGGGGGAGACAGATACGCAGTATTTT. This gives the protein CASSLSLAGGETDTQYF.

This clonotype occurred a few times. V usage is TRBV9 and J usage is TRBJ2-3; D might be TRBD2 (6 bases). Trimming took 2 bases from V and 2 from J, leaving 12 bases between them. The germline CDR1 and CDR2 sequences are SGDLS and YYNGEE. There are 15 residues in the CDR3. The CDR3 region has the DNA TGTGCCAGCAGCGTTACTAGCAGCATCACAGATACGCAGTATTTT. This translates into CASSVTSSITDTQYF.

The V and J genes are TRBV4-3 and TRBJ1-1; D not resolved. The CDR3 is 14 amino acids. V dropped 4 bases and J dropped 4 bases, with 13 bases sitting between them. The V gene's germline CDR1 is LGHNA and CDR2 YSLEER. CDR3 loop: CASSPVQIGTEAFF. The DNA for the CDR3 is TGCGCCAGCAGCCCAGTTCAGATCGGCACTGAAGCTTTCTTT.

This clonotype was counted between two and nine times. The rearrangement joins TRBV18 to TRBJ2-4; the D gene is possibly TRBD2 (5 bases). V was shortened by 5 bases and J by 10 bases, with 24 bases between the two germline ends. The CDR3 consists of 16 residues. CDR1 KGHSH and CDR2 LQKENI come from the germline V gene. CDR3 loop: CASSRYGEPPMGIQYF. In DNA, the CDR3 is TGTGCCAGCTCAAGATATGGGGAGCCCCCGATGGGTATTCAGTACTTC. Filled out from reference TRBV18 and TRBJ2-4, the complete variable domain reads NAGVMQNPRHLVRRRGQEARLRCSPMKGHSHVYWYRQLPEEGLKFMVYLQKENIIDESGMPKERFSAEFPKEGPSILRIQQVVRGDSAAYFCASSRYGEPPMGIQYFGAGTRLSVL.

This clonotype was observed a single time. The J gene is TRBJ2-1, the V gene TRBV6-2 or TRBV6-3; 15 bases map to TRBD2. V trimming: 6 bases; J trimming: 13 bases; junction bases outside the gene matches: 16. Germline V gene data show CDR1 as MNHEY and CDR2 as SVGEGT. This CDR3 spans 17 amino acids. Here the CDR3 reads CASSSRAGTSGRKTQFF. CDR3 coding DNA: TGTGCCAGCAGCTCCAGAGCCGGGACTAGCGGGAGGAAGACCCAGTTCTTC.

This clonotype was seen only a few times. The rearrangement uses TRBV2 and TRBJ2-3; 9 nucleotides agree with TRBD2. The germline V gene has CDR1 SNHLY and CDR2 FYNNEI. The J segment lost 4 bases and the V segment lost 6 bases, leaving 5 bases of the junction unmatched. The CDR3 totals 14 residues. The CDR3 nucleotides are TGTGCCAGCAGGACTAGCGGAAGCGCAGATACGCAGTATTTT. This gives the protein CASRTSGSADTQYF.

The V gene is TRBV9, the J gene TRBJ1-2; D is uncertain. V lost 4 bases to trimming and J lost 0 bases, with 10 bases between them. Germline V gives CDR1 SGDLS, CDR2 YYNGEE. This CDR3 has 14 residues. DNA for the CDR3: TGTGCCAGCAGCCCGTCGCTGTCTAACTATGGCTACACCTTC. As protein: CASSPSLSNYGYTF.

In the case of this clonotype: At one of its ends the junction is not consistent with the germline gene, which may arise from a read error. For the CDR3, the DNA is TGTGTCAGCAGAGCAGGGGGCTCCTACAATGAGCAGTACTTC. Its translation is CVSRAGGSYNEQYF. This rearrangement joins TRBV6-2 or TRBV6-3 to TRBJ2-1; 8 nucleotides line up with TRBD1. The J call may be mistaken, given a closer DNA end match to TRBJ2-7. The CDR3 has 14 residues. Germline V gives CDR1 MNHEY, CDR2 SVGEGT.

A remark on this clonotype: An end of the junction does not agree with germline; a read error may underlie this. The CDR3 spells CACSLSSGSSYNEQFF. The CDR3 nucleotides read TGTGCCTGCAGTTTATCGTCGGGAAGCTCCTACAATGAGCAGTTCTTC. This rearrangement joins TRBV27 to TRBJ2-1; a possible D gene is TRBD2 (5 bases). Germline CDR1 and CDR2: MNHEY and SMNVEV (reference sequence). There are 16 residues in the CDR3.

With respect to this clonotype: Mismatch with germline at one junction end may stem from a read error. The chain recombines TRBV7-2 with TRBJ2-3; D is unclear. Germline values: CDR1 SGHTA, CDR2 FQGNSA. This CDR3 is built from 13 residues. The CDR3 reads CACSSFRTDTQYF. The DNA of the CDR3 is TGTGCCTGCAGCTCCTTTAGAACAGATACGCAGTATTTT.